Detailed here is one T cell receptor (beta chain). This entry is derived from a study of identical twins. TCRdb itself ran the 5' RACE reads through MiXCR, one entry per CDR3 protein. Here the sample spans approximately 300,000 distinct CDR3 sequences, 7.5% to 9.5% being singletons. Trimming shortened V by 4 bases and J by 6 bases, and 19 bases separated the two germline ends. The CDR3 is 15 residues long. From germline, CDR1 is SGHRS and CDR2 YFSETQ. The sample was also reused in another study, on yellow fever vaccine responses in identical twins.

This clonotype originated in a woman aged 18-35 years in good health. Sequencing was carried out using CD8+ T cells sorted from blood. This chain joins TRBV5-1 and TRBJ1-2, with D possibly being TRBD1 (6 bases). The CDR3 reads CASSPIPEGGHGYTF. CDR3 sequence (DNA): TGCGCCAGCAGCCCCATCCCCGAGGGGGGGCATGGCTACACCTTC.